The rows below give T cell receptor beta chains drawn from one sample of a study of regulatory T cells in long-lasting Graves disease. A single record per CDR3 protein comes from TCRdb applying MiXCR to the multiplex PCR reads. This table holds about 540,000 distinct CDR3 sequences, about 13% found once. The data were also submitted as part of a second study, on T cells in Graves' hyperthyroidism and ophthalmopathy.

Sequencing was performed on peripheral blood mononuclear cells (PBMCs), taken at new diagnosis, from a patient treated with antithyroid drugs. The receptors shown here come from a man under 40 with Graves disease. Each CDR3 is given with its conserved first and last residue. The D gene is left open where the match is weak. For some rows the clone size is stated as once, few or many, or as a class when expanded; others skip it.

j_call | d_call | v_call | clone_size | cdr3_nt | cdr3_aa
TRBJ1-1 | TRBD1 | TRBV29-1 | many | TGCAGCGTTCTGACAGGGGCGGCAGCTTTCTTT | CSVLTGAAAFF
TRBJ2-7 | NA | TRBV3-1 | many | TGTGCCAGCAGCCTAAGCGGGACACACAAAAAAGCATACTTC | CASSLSGTHKKAYF
TRBJ1-2 | NA | TRBV30 | NA | TGTGCCTGGAGTGTACTTAGGGGCCGGGACTATGGCTACACCTTC | CAWSVLRGRDYGYTF
TRBJ1-2 | TRBD1 | TRBV15 | few | TGTGCCACCAGCAGGGACAGGGCTAACTATGGCTACACCTTC | CATSRDRANYGYTF
TRBJ1-6 | NA | TRBV9 | NA | TGTGCCAGCGGAAAAGGGACACCTTCCGATAATTCACCCCTCCACTTT | CASGKGTPSDNSPLHF
TRBJ2-1 | TRBD2 | TRBV7-3 | few | TGTGCCAGCAGCCAAGTAGCGGGAGGGTTTGGTGAGCAGTTCTTC | CASSQVAGGFGEQFF
TRBJ1-2 | TRBD1 | TRBV10-3 | many | TGTGCCATCAAGGCAGGGGGATATGGCTACACCTTC | CAIKAGGYGYTF
TRBJ2-1 | NA | TRBV5-5 | NA | TGTGCCTGCAGCAGGTCAGGAATTGGCCAGATCAATGAGCAGTTCTTC | CACSRSGIGQINEQFF
TRBJ1-5 | NA | TRBV28 | few | TGTGCCAGCAGTTTGGTAGAAAATAGCAATCAGCCCCAGCATTTT | CASSLVENSNQPQHF
TRBJ1-2 | TRBD1 | TRBV2 | few | TGTGCCAGCAGAGTTCAGGGGGCCTCCTATGGCTACACCTTC | CASRVQGASYGYTF
TRBJ2-7 | NA | TRBV27 | many | TGTGCCAGCAGTCTTGCAGGGGCGGGAGAGACCTACGAGCAGTACTTC | CASSLAGAGETYEQYF
TRBJ1-3 | NA | TRBV2 | many | TGTGCCAGCAGTTCAGACGGGACCGCGGGAAACACCATATATTTT | CASSSDGTAGNTIYF
TRBJ2-1 | NA | TRBV9 | NA | TGTGCCAGCAGCGTAGATTACGACTTCGCCTACAATGAGCAGTTCTTC | CASSVDYDFAYNEQFF
TRBJ1-5 | NA | TRBV27 | many | TGTGCCAGCAGTTTATCGCTGGAGAATCAGCCCCAGCATTTT | CASSLSLENQPQHF
TRBJ1-5 | TRBD1 | TRBV10-3 | NA | TGTGCCATCAGTGCAACCAGGGACAGTCAGCCCCAGCATTTT | CAISATRDSQPQHF
TRBJ1-5 | NA | TRBV5-6 | few | TGTGCCAGCAGCCCGTCGGGAGTTTATCAGCCCCAGCATTTT | CASSPSGVYQPQHF
TRBJ2-1 | TRBD2 | TRBV6-1 | many | TGTGCCAGTGCTAGCGGGCGAAATCTGGGCGGTGAGCAGTTCTTC | CASASGRNLGGEQFF
TRBJ2-1 | TRBD2 | TRBV12-3/TRBV12-4 | many | TGTGCCAGCAGCTATCTAGCGGGAGATGAGCAGTTCTTC | CASSYLAGDEQFF
TRBJ2-1 | NA | TRBV7-9 | NA | TGTGCCTCCAGAGGGTCCTCCTACAATGAGCGGTTCTTC | CASRGSSYNERFF
TRBJ1-6 | NA | TRBV3-1 | NA | TGTGCCAGCAGGGGAGGGGAGTTGGGGCATTCACCCCTCCACTTT | CASRGGELGHSPLHF
TRBJ2-1 | TRBD2 | TRBV30 | few | TGTGCCTGGAGTGCCGGGACTAGCGACTACAATGAGCGGTTCTTC | CAWSAGTSDYNERFF
TRBJ2-1 | NA | TRBV19 | few | TGTGCCACCCAAGTTTTCAATGAGCAGTTCTTC | CATQVFNEQFF
TRBJ2-2 | NA | TRBV6-1 | NA | TGTGCCAGCAGTGTTCGACAGGCCACCGGGGAGCTGTTTTTT | CASSVRQATGELFF
TRBJ2-3 | TRBD2 | TRBV7-3 | many | TGTGCCAGCAGCCCGAAGACTAGCGGGAGTTCCGATACGCAGTATTTT | CASSPKTSGSSDTQYF
TRBJ2-7 | NA | TRBV7-2 | many | TGTGCCAGCAGCTTTGGGCACCGACAGTCAGCCTACGAGCAGTACTTC | CASSFGHRQSAYEQYF
TRBJ2-5 | NA | TRBV20-1 | many | TGCAGTGCTCCCGACAGGGGAGGGGCGACCCAGTACTTC | CSAPDRGGATQYF
TRBJ2-7 | TRBD2 | TRBV20-1 | many | TGCAGTGCTAGACTCCCGGGACTAGCGGGAGAGTACGAGCAGTACTTC | CSARLPGLAGEYEQYF
TRBJ1-2 | NA | TRBV30 | NA | TGTGCCTGGAGTGTAATGGCATTAGGCTACACCTTC | CAWSVMALGYTF
TRBJ2-7 | NA | TRBV2 | many | TGTGCCAGCAGTCCCTTTACCTACGAGCAGTACTTC | CASSPFTYEQYF
TRBJ2-7 | NA | TRBV2 | many | TGTGCCAGCAGCGATAGTTTCTACGAGCAGTACTTC | CASSDSFYEQYF
TRBJ1-1 | TRBD1 | TRBV14 | NA | TGTGCCAGCAGCCAAGTCGCAGGGGGCTACACTGAAGCTTTCTTT | CASSQVAGGYTEAFF
TRBJ2-3 | NA | TRBV18 | NA | TGTGCCAGCTCACCACCAGGCAGCTCTTACACAGATACGCAGTATTTT | CASSPPGSSYTDTQYF
TRBJ2-7 | TRBD2 | TRBV7-9 | few | TGTGCCAGCAGCCCTAGCGGCCGCTCCTACGAGCAGTACTTC | CASSPSGRSYEQYF
TRBJ2-3 | NA | TRBV11-2 | many | TGTGCCAGCAGCGCGGACCCGGGCGCAGATACGCAGTATTTT | CASSADPGADTQYF
TRBJ1-5 | NA | TRBV5-5 | many | TGTGCCAGCAGCTTGGAACAGACCAGGGGTCCCCAGCATTTT | CASSLEQTRGPQHF
TRBJ2-1 | NA | TRBV14 | many | TGTGCCAGCAGCCCCTGGGCCCAGGGAGTCTACAATGAGCAGTTCTTC | CASSPWAQGVYNEQFF
TRBJ1-2 | TRBD1 | TRBV29-1 | many | TGCAGCGCCAGTGACAGGGGCGATGGCTACACCTTC | CSASDRGDGYTF
TRBJ2-1 | NA | TRBV24-1 | NA | TGTGCCACCAGTGATTTGGGGGAGTACAATGAGCAGTTCTTC | CATSDLGEYNEQFF
TRBJ2-1 | TRBD2 | TRBV7-9 | many | TGTGCCATCTTAACGGGACTAGCGGGAGGGCATGAGCAGTTCTTC | CAILTGLAGGHEQFF
TRBJ2-7 | NA | TRBV27 | few | TGTGCCAGCAGTTTTCGGGGTCCCCTTACCTACGAGCAGTACTTC | CASSFRGPLTYEQYF
TRBJ1-2 | NA | TRBV19 | few | TGTGCCAGTAGTATTTCTGGACAGACCTATGGCTACACCTTC | CASSISGQTYGYTF
TRBJ2-7 | NA | TRBV27 | few | TGTGCCAGCAACCCCGCCCTCGGCCTGGGAGACGGCTCCTACGAGCAGTACTTC | CASNPALGLGDGSYEQYF
TRBJ2-1 | TRBD2 | TRBV5-1 | many | TGCGCCAGCAGCTTGGAGGGACTAGCGGGAGTTTCCTACAATGAGCAGTTCTTC | CASSLEGLAGVSYNEQFF
TRBJ1-2 | NA | TRBV18 | many | TGTGCCAGCTCCCCGTTAGCCGAGGATGGCTACACCTTC | CASSPLAEDGYTF
TRBJ2-1 | NA | TRBV15 | few | TGTGCCACCAGCAGAGCTGGGGAGCAGTTCTTC | CATSRAGEQFF
TRBJ1-2 | TRBD1 | TRBV7-6 | NA | TGTGCCAGCAGCTCGGGACAGGGTAGAGTTAACTATGGCTACACCTTC | CASSSGQGRVNYGYTF
TRBJ2-1 | NA | TRBV11-3 | many | TGTGCCAGCAGCTCGCAAGGGGCGGGCTTCGTCTTC | CASSSQGAGFVF
TRBJ2-1 | TRBD1 | TRBV5-1 | few | TGCGCCAGCAGCCTACAGGGACAGCCAGAGGTCGGTGAGCAGTTCTTC | CASSLQGQPEVGEQFF
TRBJ2-7 | NA | TRBV11-2 | many | TGTGCCAGCAGCATCGGGGCGGGCCCCCTTTACGAGCAGTACTTC | CASSIGAGPLYEQYF
TRBJ2-7 | NA | TRBV20-1 | few | TGCAGTGCTAAATCCGGACCCAGCTCCTACGAGCAGTACTTC | CSAKSGPSSYEQYF
TRBJ2-7 | NA | TRBV27 | few | TGTGCCAGCAGTATCCAACGACACTCCCTGCAGTACTTC | CASSIQRHSLQYF
TRBJ2-1 | NA | TRBV28 | many | TGTGCCAGCAGTTTAGGTAGGGACTCCTACAATGAGCAGTTCTTC | CASSLGRDSYNEQFF
TRBJ1-1 | NA | TRBV5-5 | many | TGTGCCAGCAGCTTCAGCGTGCTGGAGACTACGAACACTGAAGCTTTCTTT | CASSFSVLETTNTEAFF
TRBJ1-6 | NA | TRBV2 | many | TGTGCCAGCAGCCCAGGGGACTTACGGAATTCACCCCTCCACTTT | CASSPGDLRNSPLHF
TRBJ2-3 | NA | TRBV20-1 | many | TGCAGTGCTCCACAGAACACAGATACGCAGTATTTT | CSAPQNTDTQYF